This entry features one T cell receptor beta chain sequence. The data originate from a study of type 1 and type 2 diabetes patients. PCR was run on genomic DNA. The TCR beta CDR3 region was amplified using 30 forward and 13 reverse primers. Each CDR3 protein is one row after TCRdb ran MiXCR on the multiplex PCR reads. The data hold some 250,000 distinct CDR3 sequences, with 47% observed a single time. Germline CDR1 and CDR2: SGHRS and YFSETQ. The CDR3 is 14 residues long. V dropped 4 bases and J dropped 1 base, with 11 bases sitting between them. The sequence came from a man aged 18-30 years with type 2 diabetes. Sequencing used peripheral blood mononuclear cells (PBMCs). The chain links TRBV5-1 to TRBJ1-1; D is perhaps TRBD1 (6 bases). As DNA, the CDR3 is TGCGCCAGCAGCCAACAGGGCCGGAACACTGAAGCTTTCTTT. Its translation is CASSQQGRNTEAFF.